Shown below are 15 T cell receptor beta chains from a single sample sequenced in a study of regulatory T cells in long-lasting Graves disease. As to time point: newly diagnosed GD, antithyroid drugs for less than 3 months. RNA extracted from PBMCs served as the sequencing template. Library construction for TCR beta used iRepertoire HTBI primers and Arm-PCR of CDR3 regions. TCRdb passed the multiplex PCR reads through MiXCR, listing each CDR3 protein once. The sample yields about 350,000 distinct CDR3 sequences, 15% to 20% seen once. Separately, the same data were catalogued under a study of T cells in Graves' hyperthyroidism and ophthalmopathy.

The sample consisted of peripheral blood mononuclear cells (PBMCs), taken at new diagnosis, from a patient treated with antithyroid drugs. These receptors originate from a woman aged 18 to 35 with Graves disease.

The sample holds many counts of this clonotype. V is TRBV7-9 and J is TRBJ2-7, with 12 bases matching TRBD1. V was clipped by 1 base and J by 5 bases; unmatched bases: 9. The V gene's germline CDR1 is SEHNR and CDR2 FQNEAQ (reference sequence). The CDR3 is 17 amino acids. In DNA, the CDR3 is TGTGCCAGCAGCTTAGTAGGGGGGACAGGGGGCCAGCACGAGCAGTACTTC. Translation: CASSLVGGTGGQHEQYF.

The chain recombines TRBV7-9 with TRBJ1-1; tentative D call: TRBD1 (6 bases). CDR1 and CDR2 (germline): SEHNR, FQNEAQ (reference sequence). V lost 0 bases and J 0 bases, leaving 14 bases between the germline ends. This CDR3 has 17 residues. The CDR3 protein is CASSLAAGGIMNTEAFF. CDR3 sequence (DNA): TGTGCCAGCAGCTTAGCAGCTGGGGGCATCATGAACACTGAAGCTTTCTTT.

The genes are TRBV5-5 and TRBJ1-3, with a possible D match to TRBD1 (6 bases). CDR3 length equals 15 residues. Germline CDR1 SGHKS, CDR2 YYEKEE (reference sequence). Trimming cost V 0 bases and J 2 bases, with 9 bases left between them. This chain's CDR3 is CASSLDGGAGNTIYF. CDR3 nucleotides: TGTGCCAGCAGCTTGGATGGGGGCGCTGGAAACACCATATATTTT. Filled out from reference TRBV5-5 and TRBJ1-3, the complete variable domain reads DAGVTQSPTHLIKTRGQQVTLRCSPISGHKSVSWYQQVLGQGPQFIFQYYEKEERGRGNFPDRFSARQFPNYSSELNVNALLLGDSALYLCASSLDGGAGNTIYFGEGSWLTVV.

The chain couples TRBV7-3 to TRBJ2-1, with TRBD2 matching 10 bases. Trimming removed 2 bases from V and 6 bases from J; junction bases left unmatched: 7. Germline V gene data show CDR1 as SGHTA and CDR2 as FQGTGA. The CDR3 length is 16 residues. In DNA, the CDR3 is TGTGCCAGCAGCTTAGGCCGAGTAGCGGGGGGCAATGAGCAGTTCTTC. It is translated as CASSLGRVAGGNEQFF.

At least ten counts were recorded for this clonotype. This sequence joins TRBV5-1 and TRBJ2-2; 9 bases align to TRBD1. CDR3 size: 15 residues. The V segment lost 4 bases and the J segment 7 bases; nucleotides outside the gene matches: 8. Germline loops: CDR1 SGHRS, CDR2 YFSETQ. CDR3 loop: CASSDTGGADGELFF. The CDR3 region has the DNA TGCGCCAGCAGCGACACAGGGGGCGCTGACGGGGAGCTGTTTTTT.

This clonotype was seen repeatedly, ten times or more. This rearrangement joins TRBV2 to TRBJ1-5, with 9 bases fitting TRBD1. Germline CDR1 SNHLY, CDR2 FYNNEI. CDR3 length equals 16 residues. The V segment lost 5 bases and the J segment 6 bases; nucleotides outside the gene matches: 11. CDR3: CASSRDRATERQPQHF. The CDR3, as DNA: TGTGCCAGCAGTCGGGACAGGGCTACCGAGCGTCAGCCCCAGCATTTT.

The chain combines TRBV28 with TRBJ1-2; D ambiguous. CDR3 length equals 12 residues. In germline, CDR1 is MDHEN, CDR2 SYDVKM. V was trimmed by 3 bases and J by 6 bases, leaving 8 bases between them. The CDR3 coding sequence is TGTGCCAGCAGTTTCCAGTTGGATGGCTACACCTTC. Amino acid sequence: CASSFQLDGYTF.

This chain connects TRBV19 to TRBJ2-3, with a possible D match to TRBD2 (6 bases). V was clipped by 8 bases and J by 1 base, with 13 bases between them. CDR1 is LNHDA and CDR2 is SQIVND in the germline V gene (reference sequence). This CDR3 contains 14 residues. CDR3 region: CASGLTGGTDTQYF. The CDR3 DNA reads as TGTGCCAGTGGACTAACGGGCGGCACAGATACGCAGTATTTT.

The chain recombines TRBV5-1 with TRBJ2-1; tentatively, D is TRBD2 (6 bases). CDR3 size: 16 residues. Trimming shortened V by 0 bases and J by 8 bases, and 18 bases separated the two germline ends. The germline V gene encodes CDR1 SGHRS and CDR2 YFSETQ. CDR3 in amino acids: CASSLAGEYVLDEQFF. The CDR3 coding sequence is TGCGCCAGCAGCTTGGCGGGGGAGTACGTACTGGATGAGCAGTTCTTC.

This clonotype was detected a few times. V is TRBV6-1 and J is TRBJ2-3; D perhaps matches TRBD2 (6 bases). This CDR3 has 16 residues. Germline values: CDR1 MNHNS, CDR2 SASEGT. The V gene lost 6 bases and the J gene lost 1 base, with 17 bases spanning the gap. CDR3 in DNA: TGTGCCAGCAGGCGAAACCTTGGAGGGGGCACAGATACGCAGTATTTT. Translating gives CASRRNLGGGTDTQYF.

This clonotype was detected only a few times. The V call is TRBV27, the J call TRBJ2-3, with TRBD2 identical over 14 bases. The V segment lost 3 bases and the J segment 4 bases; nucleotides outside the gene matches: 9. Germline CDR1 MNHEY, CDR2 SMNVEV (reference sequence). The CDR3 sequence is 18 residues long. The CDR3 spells CASSFGTSGSFLPDTQYF. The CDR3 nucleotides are TGTGCCAGCAGTTTCGGGACTAGCGGGAGTTTTTTGCCAGATACGCAGTATTTT.

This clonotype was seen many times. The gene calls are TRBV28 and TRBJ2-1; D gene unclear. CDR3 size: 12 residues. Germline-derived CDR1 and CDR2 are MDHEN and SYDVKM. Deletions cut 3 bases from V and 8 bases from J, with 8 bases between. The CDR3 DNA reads TGTGCCAGCAGTTTTGCATTCGATGAGCAGTTCTTC. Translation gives CASSFAFDEQFF.

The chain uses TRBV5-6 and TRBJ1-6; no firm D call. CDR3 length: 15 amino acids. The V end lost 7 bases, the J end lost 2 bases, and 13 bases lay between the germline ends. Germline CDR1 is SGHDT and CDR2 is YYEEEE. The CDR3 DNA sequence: TGTGCCAGCTCCATGATGGGTGCCTATAATTCACCCCTCCACTTT. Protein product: CASSMMGAYNSPLHF.

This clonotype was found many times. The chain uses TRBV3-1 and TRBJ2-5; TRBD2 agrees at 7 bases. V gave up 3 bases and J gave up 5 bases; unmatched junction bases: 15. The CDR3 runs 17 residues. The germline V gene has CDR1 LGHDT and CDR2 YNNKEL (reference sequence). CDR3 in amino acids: CASSQGAKRGRDETQYF. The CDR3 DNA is TGTGCCAGCAGCCAGGGCGCCAAAAGAGGGAGGGATGAGACCCAGTACTTC.

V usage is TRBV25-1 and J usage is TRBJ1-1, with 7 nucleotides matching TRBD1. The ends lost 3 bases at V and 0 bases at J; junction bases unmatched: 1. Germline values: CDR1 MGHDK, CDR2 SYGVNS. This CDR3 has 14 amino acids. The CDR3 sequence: CASSETGLNTEAFF. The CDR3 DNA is TGTGCCAGCAGTGAGACAGGGTTGAACACTGAAGCTTTCTTT.